Listed here are 10 T cell receptor beta chains from one sample, sequenced in a study of shared clonotypes between healthy human individuals (dated by TCRdb to between 2020 and 2021). Library preparation used the immunoSEQ multiplex PCR assay. Held by TCRdb, this immuneACCESS table contains in-frame sequences only and omits some clones. Under half of the omission traces to an unresolved V gene where checked; the cause of the rest is unknown. For this sample the table gives approximately 2.5 million clones, of which 85% to 95% were detected only once. Of the sample, roughly 0.14% falls within the top ten clones. The sequenced sample was naive CD4+ T cells sorted from blood. This specimen's cell subset or site label, interpreted: CD45RA+ positively selected. These receptors all stem from a man younger than 35 in good health.

The chain joins TRBV6-5 to TRBJ2-5, with 10 nucleotides matching TRBD2. Trimming removed 2 bases from V and 6 bases from J; junction bases left unmatched: 6. CDR3 length: 15 residues. Germline CDR1 MNHEY, CDR2 SVGAGI. CDR3 coding DNA: TGTGCCAGCAGTTACACCTCAGCGGGAGGGAAGACCCAGTACTTC. It encodes CASSYTSAGGKTQYF.

This rearrangement joins TRBV28 to TRBJ1-2, with 7 nucleotides matching TRBD1. Germline CDR1 and CDR2: MDHEN and SYDVKM. Trimming cost V 8 bases and J 4 bases; bases outside gene matches: 7. CDR3 length: 13 residues. The chain's CDR3 is CASSTGLTYGYTF. The CDR3 region has the DNA TGTGCCAGCTCGACAGGGCTTACCTATGGCTACACCTTC.

With regard to this clone: This same CDR3 is encoded by further DNA sequences in the sample. This chain uses TRBV6-1 with TRBJ2-1; D not resolved. CDR3 size: 12 residues. Per the germline V gene, CDR1 is MNHNS and CDR2 is SASEGT. With 0 bases removed from V and 7 bases from J, the gap between germline ends came to 4 bases. This CDR3 is CASSEARNEQFF. Written as DNA, the CDR3 is TGTGCCAGCAGTGAAGCCAGGAATGAGCAGTTCTTC.

The V gene is TRBV7-2, the J gene TRBJ2-5, with D possibly being TRBD2 (6 bases). Germline lookup yields CDR1 SGHTA and CDR2 FQGNSA. The CDR3 sequence is 15 residues long. Trimming removed 3 bases from V and 5 bases from J, with 16 bases in between. The CDR3: CASSFAVGLIETQYF. The CDR3 DNA is TGTGCCAGCAGCTTCGCTGTAGGACTAATCGAGACCCAGTACTTC.

The chain has TRBV5-4 and TRBJ2-1; 15 bases match TRBD2. With 0 bases clipped from V and 7 bases from J, the junction kept 2 bases outside the gene matches. Germline-derived CDR1 and CDR2 are SGHNT and YYREEE (reference sequence). The CDR3 is 16 amino acids. CDR3 residues: CASSLAGTSGRNEQFF. Here the CDR3 DNA reads TGTGCCAGCAGCTTGGCGGGGACTAGCGGGAGGAATGAGCAGTTCTTC.

The chain carries TRBV7-9 and TRBJ2-7; D might be TRBD1 (5 bases). The CDR3 covers 14 residues. V shed 0 bases and J shed 3 bases, with 9 bases lying between them. Per the germline V gene, CDR1 is SEHNR and CDR2 is FQNEAQ (reference sequence). The CDR3 is CASSLATVGYEQYF. CDR3 sequence (DNA): TGTGCCAGCAGCTTAGCGACAGTTGGCTACGAGCAGTACTTC.

This chain links TRBV7-9 with TRBJ2-3; D perhaps matches TRBD2 (6 bases). The CDR3 runs to 16 residues. Germline CDR1 and CDR2: SEHNR and FQNEAQ (reference sequence). Trimming pared 1 base from V and 0 bases from J, leaving 11 bases between. For the CDR3, the DNA is TGTGCCAGCAGCTTAGAGCGGGCGTCTAGCACAGATACGCAGTATTTT. It yields the protein CASSLERASSTDTQYF.

The CDR3 is CAISESGTGSLGGNSPLHF. The DNA of the CDR3 is TGTGCCATCAGTGAGTCCGGGACAGGGAGCTTGGGGGGTAATTCACCCCTCCACTTT. The rearrangement links TRBV10-3 to TRBJ1-6, with 9 bases that match TRBD1. This CDR3 is 19 amino acids long. Per germline, CDR1 ENHRY and CDR2 SYGVKD. The V segment lost 0 bases and the J segment 6 bases; nucleotides outside the gene matches: 12.

V is TRBV5-1 and J is TRBJ2-1; 8 bases match TRBD2. The CDR3 has 14 residues. The junction had 5 bases not matched to a gene; V was cut back by 1 base and J by 8 bases. CDR1 SGHRS and CDR2 YFSETQ come from the germline V gene. CDR3 residues: CASSLTAGGDEQFF. CDR3 sequence (DNA): TGCGCCAGCAGCTTGACGGCGGGGGGTGATGAGCAGTTCTTC.

This chain joins TRBV6-5 and TRBJ2-2, with D uncertain. Trimming took off 5 bases at V and 6 bases at J, with 7 bases between the two ends. CDR3 length: 12 amino acids. Looked up from germline, CDR1 is MNHEY and CDR2 is SVGAGI. The CDR3: CASSNQAGELFF. For the CDR3, the DNA is TGTGCCAGCAGTAACCAGGCCGGGGAGCTGTTTTTT.